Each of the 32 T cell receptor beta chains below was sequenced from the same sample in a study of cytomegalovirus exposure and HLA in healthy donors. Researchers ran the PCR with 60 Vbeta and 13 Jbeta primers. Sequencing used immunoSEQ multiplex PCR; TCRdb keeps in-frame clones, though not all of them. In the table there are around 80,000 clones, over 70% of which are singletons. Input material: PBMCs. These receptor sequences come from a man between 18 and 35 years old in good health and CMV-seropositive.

The CDR3 DNA sequence: TGTGCCAGCAGCGTAGTATCTAGCGGGAGCGATGAGCAGTTCTTC. Encoded protein: CASSVVSSGSDEQFF. The chain links TRBV9 to TRBJ2-1; 10 bases fit TRBD2. The CDR3 runs 15 residues. CDR1 is SGDLS, CDR2 YYNGEE, per germline. J lost 8 bases, V lost 0 bases, and 5 bases had no gene match. The variable domain in full, completed from reference TRBV9 and TRBJ2-1, reads DSGVTQTPKHLITATGQRVTLRCSPRSGDLSVYWYQQSLDQGLQFLIQYYNGEERAKGNILERFSAQQFPDLHSELNLSSLELGDSALYFCASSVVSSGSDEQFFGPGTRLTVL.

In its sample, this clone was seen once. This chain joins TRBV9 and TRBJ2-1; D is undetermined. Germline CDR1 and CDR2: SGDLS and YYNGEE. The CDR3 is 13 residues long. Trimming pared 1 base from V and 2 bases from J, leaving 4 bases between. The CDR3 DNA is TGTGCCAGCAGCGTATCAACCTACAATGAGCAGTTCTTC. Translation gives CASSVSTYNEQFF.

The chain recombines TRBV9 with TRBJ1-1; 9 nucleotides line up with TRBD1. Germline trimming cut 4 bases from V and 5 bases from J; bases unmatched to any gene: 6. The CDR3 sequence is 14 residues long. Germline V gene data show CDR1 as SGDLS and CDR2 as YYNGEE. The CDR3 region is CASSSIQGATEAFF. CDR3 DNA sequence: TGTGCCAGCAGCTCAATACAGGGGGCTACTGAAGCTTTCTTT.

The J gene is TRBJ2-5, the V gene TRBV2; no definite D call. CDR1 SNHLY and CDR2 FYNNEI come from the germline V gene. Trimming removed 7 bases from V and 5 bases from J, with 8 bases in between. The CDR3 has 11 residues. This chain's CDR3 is CASTQFETQYF. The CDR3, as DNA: TGTGCCAGCACTCAGTTCGAGACCCAGTACTTC.

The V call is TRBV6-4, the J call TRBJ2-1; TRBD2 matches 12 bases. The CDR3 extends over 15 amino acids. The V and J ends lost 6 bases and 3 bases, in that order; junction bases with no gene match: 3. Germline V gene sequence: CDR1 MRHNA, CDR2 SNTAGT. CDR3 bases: TGTGCCAGCAGCACACTAGCGGGAGGCTACAATGAGCAGTTCTTC. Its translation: CASSTLAGGYNEQFF.

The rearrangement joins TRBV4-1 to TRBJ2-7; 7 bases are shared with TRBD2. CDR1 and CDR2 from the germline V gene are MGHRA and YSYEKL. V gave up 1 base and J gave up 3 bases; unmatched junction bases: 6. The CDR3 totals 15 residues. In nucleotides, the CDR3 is TGCGCCAGCAGCCAAGGGGTTCGGGGGGACTACGAGCAGTACTTC. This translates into CASSQGVRGDYEQYF.

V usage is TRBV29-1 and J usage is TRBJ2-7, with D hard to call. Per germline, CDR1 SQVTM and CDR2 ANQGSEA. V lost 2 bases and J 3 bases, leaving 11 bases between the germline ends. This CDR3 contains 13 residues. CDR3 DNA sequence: TGCAGCGTTGAACTCGCGGAGAACTACGAGCAGTACTTC. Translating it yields CSVELAENYEQYF.

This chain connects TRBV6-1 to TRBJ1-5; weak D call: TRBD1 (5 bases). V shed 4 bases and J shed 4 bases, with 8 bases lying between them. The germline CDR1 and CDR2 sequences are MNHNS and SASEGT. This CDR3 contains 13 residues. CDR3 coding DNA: TGTGCCAGCAGTGTCGACAGAAATCAGCCCCAGCATTTT. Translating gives CASSVDRNQPQHF.

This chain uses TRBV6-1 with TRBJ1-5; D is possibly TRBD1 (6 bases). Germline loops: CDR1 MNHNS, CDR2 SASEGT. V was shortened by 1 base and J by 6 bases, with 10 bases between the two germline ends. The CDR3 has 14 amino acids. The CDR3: CASSEVQGGQPQHF. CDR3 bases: TGTGCCAGCAGTGAAGTACAGGGCGGTCAGCCCCAGCATTTT.

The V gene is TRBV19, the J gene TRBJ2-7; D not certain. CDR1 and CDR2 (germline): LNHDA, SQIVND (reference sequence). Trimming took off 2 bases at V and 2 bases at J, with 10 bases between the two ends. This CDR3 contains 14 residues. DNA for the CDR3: TGTGCCAGTAGTATACGCGCGGCGCCCTACGAGCAGTACTTC. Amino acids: CASSIRAAPYEQYF.

In DNA, the CDR3 is TGCGCCAGCAGCTTGGGACACTACAATGAGCAGTTCTTC. Translation gives CASSLGHYNEQFF. V usage is TRBV5-1 and J usage is TRBJ2-1; no firm D call. V shed 0 bases and J shed 3 bases, with 4 bases lying between them. Germline CDR1 SGHRS, CDR2 YFSETQ. There are 13 residues in the CDR3.

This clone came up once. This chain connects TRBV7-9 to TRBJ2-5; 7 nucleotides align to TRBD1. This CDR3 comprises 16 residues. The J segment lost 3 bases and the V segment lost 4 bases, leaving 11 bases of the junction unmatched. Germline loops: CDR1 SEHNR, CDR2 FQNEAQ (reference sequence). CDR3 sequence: CASSSRQGEEKETQYF. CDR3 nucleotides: TGTGCCAGCAGCTCGAGACAGGGAGAGGAGAAAGAGACCCAGTACTTC.

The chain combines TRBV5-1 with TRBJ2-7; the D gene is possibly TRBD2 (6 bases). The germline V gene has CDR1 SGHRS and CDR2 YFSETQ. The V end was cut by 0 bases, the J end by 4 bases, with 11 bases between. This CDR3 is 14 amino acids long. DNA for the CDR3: TGCGCCAGCAGCTTGGATACGGGAGTATACGAGCAGTACTTC. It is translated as CASSLDTGVYEQYF.

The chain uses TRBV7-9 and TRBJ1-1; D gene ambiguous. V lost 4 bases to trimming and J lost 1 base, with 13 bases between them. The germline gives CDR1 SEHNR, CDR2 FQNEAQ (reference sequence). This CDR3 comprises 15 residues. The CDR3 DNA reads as TGTGCCAGCAGCTCGCCCTCCGGGGAGAACACTGAAGCTTTCTTT. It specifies CASSSPSGENTEAFF.

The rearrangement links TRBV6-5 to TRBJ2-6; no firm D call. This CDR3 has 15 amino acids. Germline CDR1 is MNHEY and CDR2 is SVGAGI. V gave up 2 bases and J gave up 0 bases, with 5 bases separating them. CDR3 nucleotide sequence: TGTGCCAGCAGTTACGAGGCCTCTGGGGCCAACGTCCTGACTTTC. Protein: CASSYEASGANVLTF.

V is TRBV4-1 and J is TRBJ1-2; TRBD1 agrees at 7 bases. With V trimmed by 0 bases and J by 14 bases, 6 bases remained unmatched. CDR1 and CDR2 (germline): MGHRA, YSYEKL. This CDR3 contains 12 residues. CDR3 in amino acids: CASSQDGDSVTF. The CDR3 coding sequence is TGCGCCAGCAGCCAAGATGGGGACAGTGTAACCTTC.

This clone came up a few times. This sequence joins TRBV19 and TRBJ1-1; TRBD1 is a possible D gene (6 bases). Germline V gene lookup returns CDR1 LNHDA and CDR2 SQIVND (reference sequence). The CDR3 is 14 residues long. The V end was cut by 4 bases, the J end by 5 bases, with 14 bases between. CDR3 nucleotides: TGTGCCAGTAGTAACCAGGGGAGAATGACTGAAGCTTTCTTT. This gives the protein CASSNQGRMTEAFF.

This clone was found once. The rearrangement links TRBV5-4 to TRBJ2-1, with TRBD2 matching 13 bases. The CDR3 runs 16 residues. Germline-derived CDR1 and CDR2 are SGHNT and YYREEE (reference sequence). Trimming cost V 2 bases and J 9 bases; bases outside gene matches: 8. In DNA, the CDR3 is TGTGCCAGCAGCTTCGGGGGACTAGCGGGATCAGGTGAGCAGTTCTTC. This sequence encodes CASSFGGLAGSGEQFF.

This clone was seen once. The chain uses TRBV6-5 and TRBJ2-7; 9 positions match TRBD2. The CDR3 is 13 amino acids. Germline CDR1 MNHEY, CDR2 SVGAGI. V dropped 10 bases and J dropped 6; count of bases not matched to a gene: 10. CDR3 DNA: TGTGCCACGCGCGGGAGGGGAAGGAGCGAGCAGTACTTC. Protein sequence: CATRGRGRSEQYF.

CDR3 bases: TGTGCCAGCACCACGGGGGGCCTAAGCCATGGCTACACCTTC. This codes for CASTTGGLSHGYTF. The chain employs TRBV28 and TRBJ1-2; TRBD1 is a possible D gene (6 bases). Germline lookup yields CDR1 MDHEN and CDR2 SYDVKM. The CDR3 consists of 14 residues. The V end was cut by 7 bases, the J end by 6 bases, with 18 bases between.

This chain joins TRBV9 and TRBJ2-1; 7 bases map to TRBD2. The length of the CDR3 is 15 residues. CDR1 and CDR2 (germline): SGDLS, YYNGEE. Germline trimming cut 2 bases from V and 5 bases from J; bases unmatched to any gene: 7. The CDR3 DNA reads TGTGCCAGCAGCGTTGGGCGGGAGTGGGACAATGAGCAGTTCTTC. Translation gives CASSVGREWDNEQFF.

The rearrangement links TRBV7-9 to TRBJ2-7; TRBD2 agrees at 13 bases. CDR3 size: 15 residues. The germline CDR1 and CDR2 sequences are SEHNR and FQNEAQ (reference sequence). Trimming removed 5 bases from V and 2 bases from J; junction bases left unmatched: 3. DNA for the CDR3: TGTGCCAGCAGCACGGGACTAGCGGGAACCTACGAGCAGTACTTC. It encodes CASSTGLAGTYEQYF. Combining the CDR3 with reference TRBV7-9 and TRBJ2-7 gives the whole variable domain DTGVSQNPRHKITKRGQNVTFRCDPISEHNRLYWYRQTLGQGPEFLTYFQNEAQLEKSRLLSDRFSAERPKGSFSTLEIQRTEQGDSAMYLCASSTGLAGTYEQYFGPGTRLTVT.

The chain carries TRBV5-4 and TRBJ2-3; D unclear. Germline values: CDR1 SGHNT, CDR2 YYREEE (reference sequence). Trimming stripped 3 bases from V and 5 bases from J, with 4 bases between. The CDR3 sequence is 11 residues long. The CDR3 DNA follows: TGTGCCAGCAGCTCAGGAGATACGCAGTATTTT. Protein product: CASSSGDTQYF.

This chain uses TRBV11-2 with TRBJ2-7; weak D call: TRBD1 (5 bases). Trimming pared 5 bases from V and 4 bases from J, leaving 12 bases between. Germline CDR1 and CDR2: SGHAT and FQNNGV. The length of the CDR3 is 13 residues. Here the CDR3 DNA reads TGTGCCAGCAGCGAAGGGGTAGGTTACGAGCAGTACTTC. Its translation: CASSEGVGYEQYF. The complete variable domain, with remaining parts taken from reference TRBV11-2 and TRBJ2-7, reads EAGVAQSPRYKIIEKRQSVAFWCNPISGHATLYWYQQILGQGPKLLIQFQNNGVVDDSQLPKDRFSAERLKGVDSTLKIQPAKLEDSAVYLCASSEGVGYEQYFGPGTRLTVT.

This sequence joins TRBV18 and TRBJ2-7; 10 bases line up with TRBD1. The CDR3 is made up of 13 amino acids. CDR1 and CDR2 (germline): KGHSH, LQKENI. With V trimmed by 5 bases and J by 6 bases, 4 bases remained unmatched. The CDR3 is CASSIDRGPEQYF. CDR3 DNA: TGTGCCAGCTCAATTGACAGGGGGCCCGAGCAGTACTTC.

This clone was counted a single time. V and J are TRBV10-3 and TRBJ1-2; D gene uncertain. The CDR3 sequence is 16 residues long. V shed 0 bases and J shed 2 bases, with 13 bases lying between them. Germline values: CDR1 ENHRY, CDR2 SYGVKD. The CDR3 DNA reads TGTGCCATCAGTGAGTCGGGTTTAGCGAGAAACTATGGCTACACCTTC. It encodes CAISESGLARNYGYTF.

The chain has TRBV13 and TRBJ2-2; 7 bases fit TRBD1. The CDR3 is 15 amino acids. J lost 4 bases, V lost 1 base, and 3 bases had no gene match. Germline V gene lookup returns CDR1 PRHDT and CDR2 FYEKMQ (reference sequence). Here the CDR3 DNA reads TGTGCCAGCAGCTTAGACAGGGGTGGCACCGGGGAGCTGTTTTTT. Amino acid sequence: CASSLDRGGTGELFF.

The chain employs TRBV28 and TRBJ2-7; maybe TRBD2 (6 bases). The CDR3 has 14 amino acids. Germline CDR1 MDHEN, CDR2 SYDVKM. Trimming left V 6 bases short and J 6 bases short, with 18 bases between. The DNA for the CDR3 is TGTGCCAGCAGCCAACGGCTAGCGACTTTCGAGCAGTACTTC. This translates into CASSQRLATFEQYF.

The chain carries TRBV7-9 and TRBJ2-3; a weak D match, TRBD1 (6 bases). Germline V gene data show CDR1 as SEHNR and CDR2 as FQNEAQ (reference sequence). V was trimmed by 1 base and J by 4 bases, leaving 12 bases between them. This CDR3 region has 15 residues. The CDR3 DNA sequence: TGTGCCAGCAGCTTAGGGGGGCAGAATGCAGATACGCAGTATTTT. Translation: CASSLGGQNADTQYF.

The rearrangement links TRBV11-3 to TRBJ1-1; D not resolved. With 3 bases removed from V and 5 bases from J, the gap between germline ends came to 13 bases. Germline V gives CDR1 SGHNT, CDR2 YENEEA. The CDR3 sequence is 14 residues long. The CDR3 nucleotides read TGTGCCAGCAGCTTGGGAGGGAAGGAAACTGAAGCTTTCTTT. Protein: CASSLGGKETEAFF.

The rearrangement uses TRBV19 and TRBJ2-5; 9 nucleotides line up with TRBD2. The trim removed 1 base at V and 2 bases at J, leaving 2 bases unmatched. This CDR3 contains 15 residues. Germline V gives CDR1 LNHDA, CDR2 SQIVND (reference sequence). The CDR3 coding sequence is TGTGCCAGTAGTATAGTAGCGGGAGTTCAAGAGACCCAGTACTTC. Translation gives CASSIVAGVQETQYF.

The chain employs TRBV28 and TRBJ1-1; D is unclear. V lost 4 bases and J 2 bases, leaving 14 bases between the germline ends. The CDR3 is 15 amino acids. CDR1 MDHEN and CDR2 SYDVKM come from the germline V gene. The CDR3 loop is CASSSSKKLNTEAFF. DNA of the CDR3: TGTGCCAGCAGTTCGTCTAAAAAACTCAACACTGAAGCTTTCTTT.